Listed below are T cell receptor beta chains from one sample, sequenced in a study of cytomegalovirus exposure and HLA in healthy donors. Sequencing was performed with immunoSEQ multiplex PCR; in TCRdb, only in-frame clones are kept and a portion is missing. The data contain roughly 180,000 clones, about four fifths of them singletons. The sequenced material came from PBMCs. These receptors came from a woman aged 25-40 years in good health and CMV-seropositive. Each CDR3 is given with its conserved first and last residue. The order of the fields is J gene, D gene, clone size, CDR3 length, V gene, CDR3 protein, CDR3 DNA. D genes are given only for firm matches. The size entry is marked missing in some rows and otherwise reads once, few, many or a size class.

>TRBJ1-3|NA|NA|16|TRBV27
CASSLSAVTSGNTIYF
TGTGCCAGCAGTTTATCGGCAGTCACGTCTGGAAACACCATATATTTT
>TRBJ2-2|NA|NA|17|TRBV15
CATSRDRRGGVGGELFF
TGTGCCACCAGCAGAGATCGGCGCGGAGGAGTAGGCGGGGAGCTGTTTTTT
>TRBJ2-5|NA|few|15|TRBV7-7
CASSLGASSQETQYF
TGTGCTAGCAGCTTAGGGGCTAGCAGCCAAGAGACCCAGTACTTC
>TRBJ2-2|TRBD1|many|15|TRBV27
CAAGGQGAVTGELFF
TGTGCCGCTGGGGGACAGGGGGCGGTCACCGGGGAGCTGTTTTTT
>TRBJ2-3|NA|NA|20|TRBV4-1
CASSHQRSSRDTIYTDTQYF
TGCGCCAGCAGCCACCAACGCAGCTCCCGGGACACGATTTACACAGATACGCAGTATTTT
>TRBJ2-1|TRBD1|many|15|TRBV6-5
CASSSPGQGTNEQFF
TGTGCCAGCAGTTCCCCCGGACAGGGTACAAATGAGCAGTTCTTC
>TRBJ1-2|NA|NA|14|TRBV9
CASSVALGEGGYTF
TGTGCCAGCAGCGTAGCTTTAGGGGAAGGAGGCTACACCTTC
>TRBJ1-1|NA|NA|16|TRBV6-6
CASSRRSIGGNTEAFF
TGTGCCAGCAGTCGGAGGTCCATAGGTGGGAACACTGAAGCTTTCTTT
>TRBJ2-1|TRBD2|few|15|TRBV5-1
CASSLVGGGNNEQFF
TGCGCCAGCAGCTTGGTCGGGGGGGGTAACAATGAGCAGTTCTTC
>TRBJ1-1|NA|few|13|TRBV5-4
CASKTGRGTEAFF
TGTGCCAGCAAAACTGGTCGAGGAACTGAAGCTTTCTTT
>TRBJ2-1|TRBD1|few|12|TRBV5-1
CASGTDYNEQFF
TGCGCCAGCGGGACAGACTACAATGAGCAGTTCTTC
>TRBJ2-1|TRBD2|NA|14|TRBV2
CASPGTSGVGEQFF
TGTGCCAGCCCGGGGACTAGCGGGGTAGGTGAGCAGTTCTTC
>TRBJ1-2|NA|NA|11|TRBV7-2
CASSLYYGYTF
TGTGCCAGCAGCCTGTACTATGGCTACACCTTC
>TRBJ2-1|NA|NA|14|TRBV11-3
CASSLRSGAGEQFF
TGTGCCAGCAGCTTAAGATCTGGAGCTGGTGAGCAGTTCTTC
>TRBJ1-4|TRBD1|NA|15|TRBV27
CASSQAGQGNEKLFF
TGTGCCAGCAGCCAGGCGGGACAGGGGAATGAAAAACTGTTTTTT
>TRBJ1-2|NA|NA|14|TRBV4-1
CASSQGGDTYGYTF
TGCGCCAGCAGCCAAGGGGGGGATACGTATGGCTACACCTTC
>TRBJ2-1|TRBD1|NA|12|TRBV19
CASTRTGDEQFF
TGTGCCAGTACCCGAACAGGGGATGAGCAGTTCTTC
>TRBJ1-3|NA|NA|11|TRBV10-3
CATSSGNTIYF
TGTGCCACTAGCTCTGGAAACACCATATATTTT
>TRBJ2-7|TRBD1|few|14|TRBV5-5
CASSQGALRYEQYF
TGTGCCAGCAGCCAGGGGGCGCTTCGCTACGAGCAGTACTTC
>TRBJ2-1|TRBD2|NA|15|TRBV5-1
CASSTGLAGYNEQFF
TGCGCCAGCAGCACCGGACTAGCGGGCTACAATGAGCAGTTCTTC
>TRBJ1-1|NA|few|14|TRBV25-1
CASSDNFRGAEAFF
TGTGCCAGCAGTGACAACTTCCGGGGAGCCGAAGCTTTCTTT
>TRBJ2-1|NA|NA|13|TRBV27
CASSLSAPSEQFF
TGTGCCAGCAGTTTATCCGCCCCTAGCGAGCAGTTCTTC
>TRBJ1-5|NA|NA|13|TRBV19
CASHGRSNQPQHF
TGTGCCAGTCACGGTCGAAGCAATCAGCCCCAGCATTTT
>TRBJ2-5|NA|NA|15|TRBV28
CASSHQGASQETQYF
TGTGCCAGCAGCCATCAAGGGGCTTCGCAAGAGACCCAGTACTTC
>TRBJ2-2|TRBD2|NA|17|TRBV27
CASSLVSGRANTGELFF
TGTGCCAGCAGTTTGGTGAGCGGGAGAGCGAACACCGGGGAGCTGTTTTTT
>TRBJ1-5|NA|NA|16|TRBV15
CATSRGGGAGNQPQHF
TGTGCCACCAGCAGAGGGGGGGGCGCCGGCAATCAGCCCCAGCATTTT
>TRBJ1-1|NA|NA|13|TRBV28
CASVPTRPTEAFF
TGTGCCAGCGTCCCTACGAGGCCCACTGAAGCTTTCTTT
>TRBJ1-5|NA|NA|14|TRBV6-1
CASSALYSNQPQHF
TGTGCCAGCAGTGCCCTGTATAGCAATCAGCCCCAGCATTTT
>TRBJ2-2|NA|few|14|TRBV4-3
CASSQAGFTGELFF
TGCGCCAGCAGCCAAGCAGGGTTCACCGGGGAGCTGTTTTTT
>TRBJ2-1|TRBD1|NA|17|TRBV7-9
CASDRKGTTGMYNEQFF
TGTGCCAGCGACCGAAAAGGGACGACAGGGATGTACAATGAGCAGTTCTTC
>TRBJ1-6|NA|NA|13|TRBV11-2
CANSLVEGTPLHF
TGTGCCAACAGCTTAGTGGAGGGGACACCCCTCCACTTT
>TRBJ2-1|NA|NA|14|TRBV11-2
CASSTGLGYNEQFF
TGTGCCAGCAGCACGGGACTTGGCTACAATGAGCAGTTCTTC
>TRBJ1-5|NA|once|13|TRBV10-3
CAISRSLDQPQHF
TGTGCCATCAGCCGCAGTCTTGATCAGCCCCAGCATTTT
>TRBJ2-1|TRBD2|NA|16|TRBV2
CASYGAGGRPTNEQFF
TGTGCCAGCTACGGGGCGGGAGGGAGGCCGACCAATGAGCAGTTCTTC
>TRBJ1-4|NA|few|13|TRBV5-6
CASSSWTGEKLFF
TGTGCCAGCAGCTCATGGACTGGTGAAAAACTGTTTTTT
>TRBJ2-5|NA|NA|15|TRBV9
CASSETTGLVETQYF
TGTGCCAGCAGCGAGACTACGGGTCTTGTAGAGACCCAGTACTTC
>TRBJ1-1|NA|NA|14|TRBV5-5
CASSFWQMNTEAFF
TGTGCCAGCAGCTTTTGGCAGATGAACACTGAAGCTTTCTTT
>TRBJ1-2|NA|NA|17|TRBV5-1
CASSYGQEGGGLYGYTF
TGCGCCAGCAGCTACGGACAAGAGGGAGGGGGACTCTATGGCTACACCTTC
>TRBJ1-6|NA|NA|17|TRBV15
CATSRDRRQEDNSPLHF
TGTGCCACCAGCAGAGACCGCAGACAGGAAGATAATTCACCCCTCCACTTT
>TRBJ2-2|NA|NA|13|TRBV6-1
CASSERSTGELFF
TGTGCCAGCAGTGAGAGGTCGACCGGGGAGCTGTTTTTT
>TRBJ2-1|TRBD2|NA|16|TRBV28
CASSHYWTSGDNEQFF
TGTGCCAGCAGTCACTACTGGACTAGCGGAGACAATGAGCAGTTCTTC
>TRBJ2-1|TRBD1|NA|15|TRBV6-1
CASNGQASSYNEQFF
TGTGCCAGCAACGGACAGGCGAGCTCCTACAATGAGCAGTTCTTC
>TRBJ2-5|TRBD1|NA|18|TRBV2
CASSPLTGRANDRETQYF
TGTGCCAGCAGCCCATTGACAGGGCGAGCAAACGATCGGGAGACCCAGTACTTC
>TRBJ1-4|NA|many|15|TRBV7-8
CASSRDPRGDEKLFF
TGTGCCAGCAGCCGGGACCCCCGGGGGGATGAAAAACTGTTTTTT
>TRBJ2-7|TRBD2|NA|12|TRBV29-1
CSVSREAYEQYF
TGCAGCGTTAGCCGGGAGGCCTACGAGCAGTACTTC
>TRBJ2-7|NA|NA|13|TRBV6-1
CASNLRRAYEQYF
TGTGCCAGCAACCTCCGACGGGCCTACGAGCAGTACTTC
>TRBJ1-5|TRBD1|NA|16|TRBV13
CASSLSGTVTGQPQHF
TGTGCCAGCAGCTTATCCGGGACAGTCACAGGTCAGCCCCAGCATTTT
>TRBJ1-5|NA|NA|14|TRBV5-6
CASSFFQNNQPQHF
TGTGCCAGCAGCTTCTTCCAGAACAATCAGCCCCAGCATTTT
>TRBJ1-1|NA|NA|14|TRBV7-9
CASSLYRMETEAFF
TGTGCCAGCAGCCTATACCGGATGGAGACTGAAGCTTTCTTT
>TRBJ1-2|NA|few|14|TRBV4-3
CASSQNNIGAGYTF
TGCGCCAGCAGCCAAAACAATATTGGGGCCGGCTACACCTTC
>TRBJ2-1|TRBD1|NA|15|TRBV6-1
CASSAGTGHTGEQFF
TGTGCCAGCAGCGCCGGGACAGGACACACGGGTGAGCAGTTCTTC
>TRBJ2-7|NA|NA|12|TRBV18
CASQAGDREQYF
TGTGCCAGCCAGGCAGGGGATCGCGAGCAGTACTTC
>TRBJ2-3|TRBD1|NA|15|TRBV6-1
CASSEVVRGTDTQYF
TGTGCCAGCAGTGAAGTTGTCAGGGGGACAGATACGCAGTATTTT
>TRBJ1-5|TRBD1|NA|16|TRBV5-4
CASSLTGASGNQPQHF
TGTGCCAGCAGCCTGACAGGGGCGTCGGGCAATCAGCCCCAGCATTTT
>TRBJ2-1|TRBD2|NA|15|TRBV7-7
CASSLALAGTNEQFF
TGTGCTAGCAGCTTAGCACTAGCGGGAACGAATGAGCAGTTCTTC
>TRBJ2-3|NA|NA|12|TRBV2
CASTTATDTQYF
TGTGCCAGCACGACAGCCACAGATACGCAGTATTTT
>TRBJ2-2|NA|NA|17|TRBV1
CTSSQVRLAANTGELFF
TGCACCAGCAGCCAAGTAAGACTAGCGGCGAACACCGGGGAGCTGTTTTTT
>TRBJ2-3|NA|NA|13|TRBV6-6
CASSQQGTDTQYF
TGTGCCAGCAGCCAACAGGGTACTGATACGCAGTATTTT
>TRBJ1-2|TRBD1|NA|15|TRBV2
CASRPLSDRVDGYTF
TGTGCCAGCAGGCCTCTTTCGGACAGGGTCGATGGCTACACCTTC
>TRBJ2-1|NA|once|15|TRBV28
CASSLSAGKYNEQFF
TGTGCCAGCAGTTTATCAGCCGGGAAGTACAATGAGCAGTTCTTC